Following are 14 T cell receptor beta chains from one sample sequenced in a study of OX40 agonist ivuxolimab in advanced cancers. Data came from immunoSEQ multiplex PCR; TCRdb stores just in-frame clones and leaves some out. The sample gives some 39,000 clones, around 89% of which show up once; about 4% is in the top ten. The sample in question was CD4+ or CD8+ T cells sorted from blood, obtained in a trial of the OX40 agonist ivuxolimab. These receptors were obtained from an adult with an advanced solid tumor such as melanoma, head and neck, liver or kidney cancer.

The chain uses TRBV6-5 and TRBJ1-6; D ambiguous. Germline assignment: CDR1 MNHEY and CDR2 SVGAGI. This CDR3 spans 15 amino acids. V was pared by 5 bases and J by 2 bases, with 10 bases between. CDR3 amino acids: CASSPPGTYNSPLHF. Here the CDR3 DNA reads TGTGCCAGCAGTCCCCCCGGGACCTATAATTCACCCCTCCACTTT.

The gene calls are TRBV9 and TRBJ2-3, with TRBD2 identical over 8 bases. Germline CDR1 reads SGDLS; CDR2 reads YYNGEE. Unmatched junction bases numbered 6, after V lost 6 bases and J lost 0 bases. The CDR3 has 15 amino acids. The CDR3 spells CASTVSGASTDTQYF. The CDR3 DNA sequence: TGTGCCAGCACCGTTAGCGGGGCTAGCACAGATACGCAGTATTTT.

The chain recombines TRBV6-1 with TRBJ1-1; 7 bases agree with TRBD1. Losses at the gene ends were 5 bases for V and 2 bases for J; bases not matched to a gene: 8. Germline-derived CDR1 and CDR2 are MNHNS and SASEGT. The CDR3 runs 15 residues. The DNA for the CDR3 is TGTGCCAGCAGTCCCCAGGGACAGTTTAACACTGAAGCTTTCTTT. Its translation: CASSPQGQFNTEAFF.

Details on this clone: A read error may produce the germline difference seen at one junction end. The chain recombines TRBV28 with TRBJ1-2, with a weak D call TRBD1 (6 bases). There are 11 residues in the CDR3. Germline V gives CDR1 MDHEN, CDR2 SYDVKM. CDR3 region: CASRANQGISF. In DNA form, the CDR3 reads TGTGCCAGCAGGGCCAATCAGGGGATCTCCTTC.

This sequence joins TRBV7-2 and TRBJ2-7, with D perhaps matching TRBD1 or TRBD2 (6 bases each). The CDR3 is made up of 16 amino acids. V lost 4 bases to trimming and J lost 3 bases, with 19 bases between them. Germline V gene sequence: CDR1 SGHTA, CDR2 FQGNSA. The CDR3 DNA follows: TGTGCCAGCAGCTCGGAAGTAGGGGGGCACCGCTACGAGCAGTACTTC. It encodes CASSSEVGGHRYEQYF.

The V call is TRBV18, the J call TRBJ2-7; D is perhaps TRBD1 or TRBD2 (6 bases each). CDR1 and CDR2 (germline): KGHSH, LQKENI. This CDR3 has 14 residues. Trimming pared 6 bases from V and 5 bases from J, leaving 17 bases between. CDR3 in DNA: TGTGCCAGCTCTCCCATGAAGGGGGGCCACGAGCAGTACTTC. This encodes CASSPMKGGHEQYF.

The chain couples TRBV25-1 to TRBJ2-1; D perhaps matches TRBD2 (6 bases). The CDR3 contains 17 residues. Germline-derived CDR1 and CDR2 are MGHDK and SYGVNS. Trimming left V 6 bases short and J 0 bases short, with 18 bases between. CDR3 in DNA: TGTGCCAGCAGCTCTACTAGCCGACGATCCTCCTACAATGAGCAGTTCTTC. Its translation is CASSSTSRRSSYNEQFF.

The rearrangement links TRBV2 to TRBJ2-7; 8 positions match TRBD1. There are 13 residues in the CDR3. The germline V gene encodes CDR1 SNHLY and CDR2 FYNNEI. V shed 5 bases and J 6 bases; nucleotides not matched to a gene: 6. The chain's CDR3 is CASSSDRVGEQYF. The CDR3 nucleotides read TGTGCCAGCAGTTCGGACAGGGTAGGCGAGCAGTACTTC.

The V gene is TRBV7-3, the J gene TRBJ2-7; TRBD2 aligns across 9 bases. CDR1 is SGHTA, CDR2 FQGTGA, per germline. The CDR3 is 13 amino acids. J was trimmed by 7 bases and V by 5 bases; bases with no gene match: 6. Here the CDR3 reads CASSAGTSREQYF. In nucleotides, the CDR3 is TGTGCCAGCAGCGCCGGGACTAGCAGAGAGCAGTACTTC.

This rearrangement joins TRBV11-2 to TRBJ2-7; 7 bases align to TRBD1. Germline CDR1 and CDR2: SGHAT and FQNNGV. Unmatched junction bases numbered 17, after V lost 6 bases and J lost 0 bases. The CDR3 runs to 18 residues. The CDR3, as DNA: TGTGCCAGCAGATCGATCGTGACAGGGATTCGTCCCTCCTACGAGCAGTACTTC. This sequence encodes CASRSIVTGIRPSYEQYF.

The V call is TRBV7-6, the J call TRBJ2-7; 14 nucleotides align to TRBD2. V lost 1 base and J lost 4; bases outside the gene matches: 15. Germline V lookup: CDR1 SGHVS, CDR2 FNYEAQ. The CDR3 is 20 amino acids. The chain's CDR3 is CASSLGGSTSGRAQLYEQYF. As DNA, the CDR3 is TGTGCCAGCAGCTTAGGTGGTTCGACTAGCGGGAGGGCCCAATTGTACGAGCAGTACTTC.

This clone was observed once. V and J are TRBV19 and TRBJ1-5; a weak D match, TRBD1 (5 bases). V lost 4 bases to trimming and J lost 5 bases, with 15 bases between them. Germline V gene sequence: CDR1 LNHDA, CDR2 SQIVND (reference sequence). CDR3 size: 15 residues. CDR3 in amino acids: CASSRHGEGDQPQHF. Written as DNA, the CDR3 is TGTGCCAGTAGTAGACACGGGGAAGGGGATCAGCCCCAGCATTTT.

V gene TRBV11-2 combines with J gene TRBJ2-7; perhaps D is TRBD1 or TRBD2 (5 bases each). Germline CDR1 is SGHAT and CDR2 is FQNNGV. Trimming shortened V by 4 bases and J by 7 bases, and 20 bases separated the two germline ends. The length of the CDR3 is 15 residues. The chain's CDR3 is CASSSLLKGTGEQYF. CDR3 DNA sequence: TGTGCCAGCAGCTCCCTCCTAAAAGGGACGGGTGAGCAGTACTTC.

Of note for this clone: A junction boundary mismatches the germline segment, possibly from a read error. CDR3 region: CASSLGLEPYGYTF. The CDR3 DNA is TGCGCCAGCAGTTTGGGATTGGAACCCTATGGCTACACCTTC. The genes are TRBV5-1 and TRBJ1-2; D unclear. CDR1 is SGHRS and CDR2 is YFSETQ in the germline V gene. This CDR3 has 14 amino acids.